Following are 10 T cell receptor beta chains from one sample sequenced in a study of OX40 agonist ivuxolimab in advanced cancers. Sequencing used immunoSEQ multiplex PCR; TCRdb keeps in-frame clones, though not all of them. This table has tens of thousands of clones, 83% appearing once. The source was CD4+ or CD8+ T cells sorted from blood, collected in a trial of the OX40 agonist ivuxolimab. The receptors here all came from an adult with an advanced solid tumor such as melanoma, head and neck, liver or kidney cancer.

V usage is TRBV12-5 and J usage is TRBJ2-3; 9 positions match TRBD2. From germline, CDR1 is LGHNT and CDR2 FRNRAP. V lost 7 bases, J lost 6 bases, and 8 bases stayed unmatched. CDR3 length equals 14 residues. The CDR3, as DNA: TGTGCTAGTGCCTCTAGCGGGGTTTGGGATACGCAGTATTTT. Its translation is CASASSGVWDTQYF.

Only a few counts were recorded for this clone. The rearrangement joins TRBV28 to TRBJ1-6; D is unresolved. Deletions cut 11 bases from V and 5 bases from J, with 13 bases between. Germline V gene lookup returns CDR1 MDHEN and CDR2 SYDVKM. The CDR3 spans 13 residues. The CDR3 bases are TGTGCCTCCTCAGACACCCATAATTCACCCCTCCACTTT. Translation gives CASSDTHNSPLHF.

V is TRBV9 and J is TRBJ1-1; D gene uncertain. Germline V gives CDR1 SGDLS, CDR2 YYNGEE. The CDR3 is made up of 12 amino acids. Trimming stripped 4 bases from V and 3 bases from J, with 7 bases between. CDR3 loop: CASSPIYTEAFF. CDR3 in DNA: TGTGCCAGCAGCCCCATCTACACTGAAGCTTTCTTT.

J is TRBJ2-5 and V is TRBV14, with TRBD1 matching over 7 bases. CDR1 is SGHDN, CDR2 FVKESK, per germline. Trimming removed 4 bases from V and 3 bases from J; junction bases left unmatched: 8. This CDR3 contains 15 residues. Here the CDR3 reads CASSLKTGLKETQYF. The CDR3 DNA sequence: TGTGCCAGCAGCCTAAAGACAGGGCTGAAAGAGACCCAGTACTTC.

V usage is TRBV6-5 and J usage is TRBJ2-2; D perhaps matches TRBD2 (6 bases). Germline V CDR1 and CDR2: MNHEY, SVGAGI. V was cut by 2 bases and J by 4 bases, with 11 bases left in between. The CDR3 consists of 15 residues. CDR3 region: CASSYGGVATGELFF. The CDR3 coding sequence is TGTGCCAGCAGTTACGGAGGGGTAGCCACCGGGGAGCTGTTTTTT.

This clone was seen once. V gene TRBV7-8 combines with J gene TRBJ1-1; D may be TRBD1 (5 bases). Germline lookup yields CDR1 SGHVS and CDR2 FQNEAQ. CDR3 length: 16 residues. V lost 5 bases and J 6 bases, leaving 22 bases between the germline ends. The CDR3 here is CASSLRDRYILAEAFF. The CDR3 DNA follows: TGTGCCAGCAGCCTAAGGGACCGGTACATATTGGCTGAAGCTTTCTTT.

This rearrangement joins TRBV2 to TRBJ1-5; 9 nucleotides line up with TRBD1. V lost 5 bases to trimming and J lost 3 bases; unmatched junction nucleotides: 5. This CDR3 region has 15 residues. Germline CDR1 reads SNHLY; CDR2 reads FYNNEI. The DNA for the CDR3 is TGTGCCAGCAGTATACAGGGGGCTTCCAATCAGCCCCAGCATTTT. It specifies CASSIQGASNQPQHF.

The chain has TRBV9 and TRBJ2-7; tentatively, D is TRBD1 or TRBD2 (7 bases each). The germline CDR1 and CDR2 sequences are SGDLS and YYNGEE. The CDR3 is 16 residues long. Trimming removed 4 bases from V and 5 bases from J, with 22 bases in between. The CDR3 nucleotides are TGTGCCAGCAGCCCGGGGGGCAGGGGGTTTCTCGACGAGCAGTACTTC. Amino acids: CASSPGGRGFLDEQYF. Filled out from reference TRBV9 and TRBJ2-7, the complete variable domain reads DSGVTQTPKHLITATGQRVTLRCSPRSGDLSVYWYQQSLDQGLQFLIQYYNGEERAKGNILERFSAQQFPDLHSELNLSSLELGDSALYFCASSPGGRGFLDEQYFGPGTRLTVT.

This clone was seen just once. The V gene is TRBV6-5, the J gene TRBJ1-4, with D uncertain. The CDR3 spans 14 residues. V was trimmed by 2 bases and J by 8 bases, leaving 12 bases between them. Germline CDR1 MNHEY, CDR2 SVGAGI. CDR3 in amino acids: CASSYRAVREKLFF. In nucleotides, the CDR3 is TGTGCCAGCAGTTACAGGGCGGTTCGGGAAAAACTGTTTTTT.

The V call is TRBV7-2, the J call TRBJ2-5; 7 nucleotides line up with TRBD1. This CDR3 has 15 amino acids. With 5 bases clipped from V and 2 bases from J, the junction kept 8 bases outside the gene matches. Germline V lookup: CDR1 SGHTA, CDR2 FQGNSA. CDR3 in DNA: TGTGCCAGCAGCCTAGACCAGGACAGGCAAGAGACCCAGTACTTC. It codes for CASSLDQDRQETQYF.